Following are 11 T cell receptor beta chains from one sample sequenced in a study of blood T cells in healthy people across ages. A second about 6 to 11 cycle PCR used barcoded and J-beta primers. TCRdb redid the calling of the 5' RACE reads with MiXCR, one entry per CDR3 protein. The sample records around 1,000,000 distinct CDR3 sequences, about 23% being singletons. The same data also contributed to another study, on T cells of mothers and their children.

Sequencing was done on a sample of blood. These receptors all stem from a girl aged 2-15 years in good health.

The chain carries TRBV25-1 and TRBJ2-7; 7 bases fit TRBD2. CDR3 length equals 14 residues. The V and J ends lost 6 bases and 2 bases, in that order; junction bases with no gene match: 7. Germline CDR1 is MGHDK and CDR2 is SYGVNS. Here the CDR3 DNA reads TGTGCCAGCAGGAGATCTAGCGGAACCTACGAGCAGTACTTC. Protein product: CASRRSSGTYEQYF.

The gene calls are TRBV28 and TRBJ1-2; maybe TRBD1 (5 bases). The CDR3 is made up of 15 amino acids. Trimming took off 3 bases at V and 7 bases at J, with 18 bases between the two ends. Germline assignment: CDR1 MDHEN and CDR2 SYDVKM. CDR3 in DNA: TGTGCCAGCAGTTTCCTTGACGGGATGGGGGGTGGCTACACCTTC. Its protein product is CASSFLDGMGGGYTF.

This clonotype was seen once. The chain carries TRBV11-2 and TRBJ2-7, with a weak D call TRBD1 (6 bases). This CDR3 spans 15 amino acids. Trimming stripped 2 bases from V and 0 bases from J, with 11 bases between. Germline V gene sequence: CDR1 SGHAT, CDR2 FQNNGV. CDR3 protein: CASSLRWGPSYEQYF. Written as DNA, the CDR3 is TGTGCCAGCAGCTTAAGGTGGGGGCCCTCCTACGAGCAGTACTTC. The entire variable domain, with the rest obtained from reference TRBV11-2 and TRBJ2-7, is as follows: EAGVAQSPRYKIIEKRQSVAFWCNPISGHATLYWYQQILGQGPKLLIQFQNNGVVDDSQLPKDRFSAERLKGVDSTLKIQPAKLEDSAVYLCASSLRWGPSYEQYFGPGTRLTVT.

In its sample, this clonotype was seen a few times. Relative to the germline gene, one junction end is altered; a read error may explain this. The chain recombines TRBV5-1 with TRBJ1-2; D remains unclear. Germline CDR1 reads SGHRS; CDR2 reads YFSETQ. This CDR3 has 14 residues. This CDR3 is CASSWSIENYGYTF. In DNA form, the CDR3 reads TGCGCCAGCAGCTGGTCTATCGAGAACTACGGCTACACCTTC. Looking up the rest from reference TRBV5-1 and TRBJ1-2 gives the full variable domain: KAGVTQTPRYLIKTRGQQVTLSCSPISGHRSVSWYQQTPGQGLQFLFEYFSETQRNKGNFPGRFSGRQFSNSRSEMNVSTLELGDSALYLCASSWSIENYGYTFGSGTRLTVV.

The J gene is TRBJ2-7, the V gene TRBV7-9; D is unresolved. This CDR3 has 15 amino acids. Germline loops: CDR1 SEHNR, CDR2 FQNEAQ (reference sequence). The V gene lost 0 bases and the J gene lost 2 bases, with 11 bases spanning the gap. The CDR3 nucleotides are TGTGCCAGCAGCTTAGCCCTAGATCCGACCTACGAGCAGTACTTC. Translated, it gives CASSLALDPTYEQYF.

There are a few counts of this clonotype. The chain joins TRBV6-1 to TRBJ2-5, with 12 positions matching TRBD2. V lost 5 bases, J lost 4 bases, and 11 bases stayed unmatched. Germline values: CDR1 MNHNS, CDR2 SASEGT. The CDR3 length is 17 residues. In DNA, the CDR3 is TGTGCCAGCAGTCCTTTTCCGGGACTAGCGGGCATAGAGACCCAGTACTTC. This sequence encodes CASSPFPGLAGIETQYF.

The rearrangement links TRBV7-2 to TRBJ1-2; tentatively, D is TRBD1 (5 bases). This CDR3 spans 13 amino acids. V was shortened by 8 bases and J by 2 bases, with 12 bases between the two germline ends. Germline CDR1 reads SGHTA; CDR2 reads FQGNSA. CDR3 protein: CASGDLGNYGYTF. CDR3 DNA: TGTGCCAGCGGGGACCTGGGGAACTATGGCTACACCTTC.

V gene TRBV24-1 combines with J gene TRBJ2-7, with 12 nucleotides matching TRBD1. CDR1 KGHDR and CDR2 SFDVKD come from the germline V gene. The CDR3 extends over 12 amino acids. With V trimmed by 10 bases and J by 7 bases, 4 bases remained unmatched. Written as DNA, the CDR3 is TGTGCCACGGGACAGGGGGCTCGGGAGCAGTACTTC. It specifies CATGQGAREQYF.

This clonotype has just a few counts. V usage is TRBV27 and J usage is TRBJ2-7; D may match TRBD1 or TRBD2 (6 bases each). The CDR3 consists of 13 residues. The V end was cut by 6 bases, the J end by 7 bases, with 16 bases between. Germline V CDR1 and CDR2: MNHEY, SMNVEV (reference sequence). The CDR3 DNA is TGTGCCAGCAGGGAAAGGGGGGCTGAAGAGCAGTACTTC. Its protein is CASRERGAEEQYF.

This clonotype was seen more than once but under ten times. The chain joins TRBV6-1 to TRBJ2-1; either TRBD1 or TRBD2 may supply D (5 bases each). Germline CDR1 MNHNS, CDR2 SASEGT. The CDR3 is 15 residues long. Trimming shortened V by 6 bases and J by 2 bases, and 14 bases separated the two germline ends. The CDR3 is CASSGDGWAYNEQFF. CDR3 sequence (DNA): TGTGCCAGCAGCGGGGACGGCTGGGCCTACAATGAGCAGTTCTTC.

The chain employs TRBV7-2 and TRBJ2-3; no firm D call. The CDR3 runs 15 residues. Trimming cost V 2 bases and J 2 bases, with 11 bases left between them. Per germline, CDR1 SGHTA and CDR2 FQGNSA. The CDR3 sequence is CASSLMTSYTDTQYF. The CDR3 DNA is TGTGCCAGCAGCTTAATGACTTCTTACACAGATACGCAGTATTTT. The full variable domain, its missing parts supplied by reference TRBV7-2 and TRBJ2-3, is GAGVSQSPSNKVTEKGKDVELRCDPISGHTALYWYRQSLGQGLEFLIYFQGNSAPDKSGLPSDRFSAERTGGSVSTLTIQRTQQEDSAVYLCASSLMTSYTDTQYFGPGTRLTVL.